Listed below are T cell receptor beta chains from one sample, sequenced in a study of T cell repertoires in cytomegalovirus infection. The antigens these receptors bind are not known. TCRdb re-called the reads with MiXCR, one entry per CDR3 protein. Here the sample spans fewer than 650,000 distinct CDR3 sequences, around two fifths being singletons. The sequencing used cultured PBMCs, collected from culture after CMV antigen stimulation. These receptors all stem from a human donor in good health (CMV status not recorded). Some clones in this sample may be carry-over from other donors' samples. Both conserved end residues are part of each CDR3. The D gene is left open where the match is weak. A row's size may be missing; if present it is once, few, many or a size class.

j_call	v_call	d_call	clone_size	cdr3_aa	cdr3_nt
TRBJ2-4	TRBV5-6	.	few	CASRQSGSSKNIQYF	TGTGCCAGCAGGCAATCGGGGTCATCCAAAAACATTCAGTACTTC
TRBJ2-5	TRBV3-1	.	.	CASSQDGLVGTQYF	TGTGCCAGCAGCCAAGATGGGCTAGTAGGGACCCAGTACTTC
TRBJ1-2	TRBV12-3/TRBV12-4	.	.	CASSFSGSNYTF	TGTGCCAGCAGTTTTTCGGGCAGCAACTACACCTTC
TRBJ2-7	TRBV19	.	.	CASSIAAKSYEQYF	TGTGCCAGTAGTATAGCCGCGAAATCCTACGAGCAGTACTTC
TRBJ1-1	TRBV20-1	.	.	CSAQVTNTEAFF	TGCAGTGCTCAAGTTACGAACACTGAAGCTTTCTTT
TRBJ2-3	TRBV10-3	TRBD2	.	CAISEDSGGRDTQYF	TGTGCCATCAGTGAGGATAGCGGGGGGCGGGATACGCAGTATTTT
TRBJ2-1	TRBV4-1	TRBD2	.	CASSQELAGGPGEQFF	TGCGCCAGCAGCCAAGAATTGGCGGGAGGGCCGGGTGAGCAGTTCTTC
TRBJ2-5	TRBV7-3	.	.	CASSPYRETQYF	TGTGCCAGCAGCCCCTACCGGGAGACCCAGTACTTC
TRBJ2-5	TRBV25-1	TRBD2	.	CASGLAGSETQYF	TGTGCCTCGGGACTAGCGGGGTCAGAGACCCAGTACTTC
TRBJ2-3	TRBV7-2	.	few	CASSQAGTGDTQYF	TGTGCCAGCAGTCAAGCGGGTACAGGGGATACGCAGTATTTT
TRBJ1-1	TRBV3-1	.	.	CASSQTPGGLTGNTEAFF	TGTGCCAGCAGCCAAACCCCGGGGGGCCTGACCGGGAACACTGAAGCTTTCTTT
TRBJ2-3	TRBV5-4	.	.	CASSLGLGEQFRYF	TGTGCCAGCAGCTTGGGACTAGGGGAACAGTTCCGGTATTTT
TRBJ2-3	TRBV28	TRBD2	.	CASSPSGRGHTDTQYF	TGTGCCAGCAGCCCTAGCGGGAGGGGCCATACAGATACGCAGTATTTT
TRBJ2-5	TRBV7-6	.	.	CASSPMGGSQETQYF	TGTGCCAGCAGCCCAATGGGGGGTTCCCAAGAGACCCAGTACTTC
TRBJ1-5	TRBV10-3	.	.	CAISVSQGRDQPQHF	TGTGCCATCAGTGTGAGTCAGGGCCGGGATCAGCCCCAGCATTTT
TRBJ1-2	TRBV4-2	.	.	CASSQGGGYGYTF	TGTGCCAGCAGCCAGGGAGGGGGCTATGGCTACACCTTC
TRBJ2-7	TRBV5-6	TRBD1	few	CASSPQGWSYEQYF	TGTGCCAGCAGCCCACAGGGGTGGTCCTACGAGCAGTACTTC
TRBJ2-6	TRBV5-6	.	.	CASSLAIGDIESGANVLTF	TGTGCCAGCAGCTTGGCGATCGGAGACATCGAGAGTGGGGCCAACGTCCTGACTTTC
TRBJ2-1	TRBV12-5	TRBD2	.	CASGLVQTSGGSYNEQFF	TGTGCTAGTGGTTTGGTACAAACTAGCGGGGGTTCCTACAATGAGCAGTTCTTC
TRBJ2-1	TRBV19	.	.	CASSNQGKVLFF	TGTGCCAGTAGTAATCAGGGGAAGGTCTTGTTCTTC
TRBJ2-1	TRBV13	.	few	CASSFQGLGKQFF	TGTGCCAGCAGCTTCCAGGGTCTGGGCAAGCAGTTCTTC
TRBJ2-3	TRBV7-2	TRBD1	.	CASSLRTGGADTQYF	TGTGCCAGCAGCTTACGGACAGGGGGCGCAGATACGCAGTATTTT
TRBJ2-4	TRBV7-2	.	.	CASSPVGGAGNIQYF	TGTGCCAGCAGCCCGGTCGGGGGTGCGGGAAACATTCAGTACTTC
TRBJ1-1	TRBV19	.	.	CASSLQGWDSEAFF	TGTGCCAGTAGCCTCCAGGGGTGGGATAGTGAAGCTTTCTTT
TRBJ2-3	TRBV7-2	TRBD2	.	CASSLIPGLAGGVTDTQYF	TGTGCCAGCAGCCTAATCCCCGGACTAGCGGGGGGTGTCACAGATACGCAGTATTTT
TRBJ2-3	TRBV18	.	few	CASSPRTRTDTQYF	TGTGCCAGCTCACCGCGGACCCGCACAGATACGCAGTATTTT
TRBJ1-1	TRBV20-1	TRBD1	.	CSATGGQGAGGTEAFF	TGCAGTGCTACTGGTGGACAGGGTGCCGGGGGGACTGAAGCTTTCTTT
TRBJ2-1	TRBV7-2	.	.	CASSLMAGSQNEQFF	TGTGCCAGCAGCTTAATGGCGGGTAGTCAGAATGAGCAGTTCTTC
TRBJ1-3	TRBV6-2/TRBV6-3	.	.	CASREPGTTGNTIYF	TGTGCCAGCAGAGAGCCCGGGACAACAGGAAACACCATATATTTT
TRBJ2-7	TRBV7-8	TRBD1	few	CASSSHRDRAYEQYF	TGTGCCAGCAGCTCGCACCGGGACAGAGCCTACGAGCAGTACTTC
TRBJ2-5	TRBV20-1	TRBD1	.	CSAPTGGQETQYF	TGCAGTGCGCCAACAGGGGGCCAAGAGACCCAGTACTTC
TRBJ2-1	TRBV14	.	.	CASSSHREDLDDEQFF	TGTGCCAGCAGCTCGCACAGGGAAGATTTGGACGATGAGCAGTTCTTC
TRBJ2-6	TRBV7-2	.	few	CASSALSGSFSGANVLTF	TGTGCCAGCAGCGCTCTTTCGGGGTCGTTCTCTGGGGCCAACGTCCTGACTTTC
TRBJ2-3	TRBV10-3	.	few	CAIGPSVGTDTQYF	TGTGCCATCGGCCCTAGCGTTGGCACAGATACGCAGTATTTT
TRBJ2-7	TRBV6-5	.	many	CASSYSFGRALYEQYF	TGTGCCAGCAGTTACTCTTTCGGTAGGGCTTTGTACGAGCAGTACTTC
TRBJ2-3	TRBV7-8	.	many	CAITTRLGTDTQYF	TGTGCCATCACAACGCGGTTAGGGACAGATACGCAGTATTTT
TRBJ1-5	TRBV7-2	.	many	CASSLRRAGRRSNQPQHF	TGTGCCAGCAGTCTCCGACGGGCCGGACGTCGGAGCAATCAGCCCCAGCATTTT
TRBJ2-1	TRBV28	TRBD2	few	CASSARTSGGGDEQFF	TGTGCCAGCAGTGCTCGGACTAGCGGGGGTGGGGATGAGCAGTTCTTC
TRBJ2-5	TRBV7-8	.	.	CASNNWGKIRQETQYF	TGTGCCAGCAACAACTGGGGAAAAATCCGCCAAGAGACCCAGTACTTC
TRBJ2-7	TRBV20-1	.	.	CSASGGAPYEQYF	TGCAGTGCGAGTGGGGGGGCCCCCTACGAGCAGTACTTC
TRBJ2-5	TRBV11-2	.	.	CASSSTLRGFQETQYF	TGTGCCAGCAGCTCTACGCTGAGGGGTTTCCAAGAGACCCAGTACTTC
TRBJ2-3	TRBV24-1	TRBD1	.	CATSDTKQGKDTQYF	TGTGCCACCAGTGACACCAAACAGGGGAAAGATACGCAGTATTTT
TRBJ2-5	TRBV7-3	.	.	CASATGRETQYF	TGTGCCAGCGCCACAGGGCGGGAGACCCAGTACTTC
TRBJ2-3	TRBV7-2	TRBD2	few	CASSLYPSGSGTDTQYF	TGTGCCAGCAGCTTATACCCTAGCGGGAGTGGAACAGATACGCAGTATTTT
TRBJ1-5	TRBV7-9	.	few	CASSSTQGSNQPQHF	TGTGCCAGCAGCTCGACTCAGGGGAGCAATCAGCCCCAGCATTTT
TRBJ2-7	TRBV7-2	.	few	CASSLGVVYYEQYF	TGTGCCAGCAGCTTAGGTGTAGTCTATTACGAGCAGTACTTC
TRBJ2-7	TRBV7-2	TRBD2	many	CASSLGTSIISYEQYF	TGTGCCAGCAGCTTAGGGACTAGTATTATCAGCTACGAGCAGTACTTC
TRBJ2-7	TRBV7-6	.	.	CASSLGDTYEQYF	TGTGCCAGCAGCTTGGGAGACACCTACGAGCAGTACTTC
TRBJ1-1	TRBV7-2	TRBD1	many	CASSRGAGQGYTEAFF	TGTGCCAGCAGCCGAGGTGCGGGACAGGGATATACTGAAGCTTTCTTT
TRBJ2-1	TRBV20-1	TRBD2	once	CSAPSGIPDEQFF	TGCAGTGCCCCTAGCGGGATTCCCGATGAGCAGTTCTTC
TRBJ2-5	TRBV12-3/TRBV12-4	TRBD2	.	CASSTEGGVETQYF	TGTGCCAGCAGTACAGAGGGAGGGGTAGAGACCCAGTACTTC
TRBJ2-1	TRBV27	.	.	CASSLFTGGPYNEQFF	TGTGCCAGCAGTTTATTTACCGGGGGGCCCTACAATGAGCAGTTCTTC
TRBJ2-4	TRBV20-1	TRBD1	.	CSATDRGSDF	TGCAGTGCTACGGACAGGGGATCTGACTTC
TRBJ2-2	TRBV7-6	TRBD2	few	CASSLGTSGRAWTGELFF	TGTGCCAGCAGCCTTGGGACTAGCGGGAGGGCCTGGACCGGGGAGCTGTTTTTT
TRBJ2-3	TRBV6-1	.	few	CASSEWSLASSDTQYF	TGTGCCAGCAGTGAATGGAGTCTTGCTTCGTCGGATACGCAGTATTTT
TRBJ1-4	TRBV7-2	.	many	CASSLGPRSNEKLFF	TGTGCCAGCAGCTTAGGGCCCAGATCTAATGAAAAACTGTTTTTT
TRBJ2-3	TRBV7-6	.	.	CATRRDSTDTQYF	TGTGCCACAAGGAGGGACAGCACAGATACGCAGTATTTT
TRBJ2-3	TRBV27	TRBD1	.	CASSLNGQGAWDTQYF	TGTGCCAGCAGTTTAAATGGACAGGGGGCCTGGGATACGCAGTATTTT